These T cell receptor beta chains were read from a single sample in a study of CD8 T cells in Susac syndrome. TCRdb analysed the immunoSEQ multiplex PCR reads with MiXCR anew, one entry per CDR3 protein. The sample consists of some 26,000 distinct CDR3 sequences, around 93% of them appearing once. The source material was CD8+ T cells from PBMCs. The receptors shown here come from a human donor with Susac syndrome. Each CDR3 is given with its conserved first and last residue. The D gene is left open where the match is weak.

17 - TRBV9 CASSVVRDRPNTGELFF
14 - TRBV27 CASSPDTYGYGYTF
14 TRBD1 TRBV18 CASSPAQGIYEQYF
12 - TRBV7-9 CASSLGNQPQHF
16 - TRBV19 CASSRPTGMWNTEAFF
19 - TRBV14 CASSQTLMVSKRMNTEAFF
16 - TRBV5-1 CASSSRDPQGTGELFF
15 TRBD2 TRBV7-9 CASSSSGGADNEQFF
12 - TRBV30 CAWWAATNIQYF
17 - TRBV28 CASTSIRRVSGLNEQFF
15 - TRBV3-1 CASSQDGRGDQPQHF
16 - TRBV14 CASSQEGPVTTDTQYF
15 - TRBV6-5 CASSSFTRSGNTIYF
13 - TRBV19 CASSPGLNTEAFF
14 TRBD1 TRBV6-4 CASSATGEDQPQHF
14 - TRBV7-2 CASSLVAGQGGYTF
13 - TRBV13 CASSFGSLIEQFF